This T cell receptor beta chain was sequenced for a study of blood T cell repertoires in COVID-19 (dated by TCRdb to 2020 to 2021). For the study in its entirety: Samples covering the acute and convalescent phases of COVID-19 were provided by collaborators in the United States, Italy and Spain. The material from the prospective study consisted of cDNA or gDNA derived from T cells, B-cell-depleted T cells, or PBMCs. Subjects who had been exposed to COVID-19, were actively infected with it, or had recovered from it provided the deeply sampled blood TCRbeta repertoires that made up the dataset. The repertoires were released in a freely available public database meant as a resource for research on the immune response to SARS-CoV-2. The samples were drawn from the first 160 participants of the ongoing ImmuneRACE study and from 1,254 subjects provided by 6 global collaborators. Sample metadata almost always included a de-identified subject ID, COVID-19 status, age in years and sex. HLA class I and class II types, where available, came from metadata supplied by the sample provider rather than from assay-based typing. Points the paper makes about the study in general: The quantity of clinical and demographic metadata differed by source and by participant and was supplied without curation.

Ends trimmed: V by 5 bases, J by 3 bases; bases unmatched to a gene: 3. Its CDR3 holds 16 amino acids, cysteine through phenylalanine. Left in the record is the CDR3 DNA by itself, 48 bases read in frame from the first base. Sequences SGHNT (CDR1) and YENEEA (CDR2) are obtained from the germline V gene. Participants in the prospective study were enrolled through a virtual design, were aged roughly 18 to 95 years, and lived in roughly 24 United States geographic areas. In the prospective study, participants were assigned to cohorts based on the clinical history participants reported in a screening survey and a study questionnaire. For ImmuneRACE Cohort 3, a participant was defined as recovered based on two consecutive negative NP/OP PCR tests, clearance by a healthcare professional, or resolution of symptoms. In the prospective study, whole blood, serum and a nasopharyngeal or oropharyngeal swab were collected from each participant by mobile phlebotomists. Over a roughly 2-month period, participants in the prospective study had the option of providing additional blood draws and questionnaires. Before DNA extraction, prospective study blood samples were shipped either frozen or at room temperature.

The immunoSEQ Assay, a bias-controlled multiplex PCR, was used to amplify TCRbeta CDR3 regions from genomic DNA. For the original study's pipeline: Nucleated cell counts per sample were estimated from amplification of reference gene primers within the assay. Sequence reads were collapsed and filtered to measure the absolute abundance of every unique TCRbeta CDR3 rearrangement. For each sample, productive Simpson clonality was calculated as the square root of Simpson's diversity index over productive rearrangements. TCRdb re-hosts the immuneACCESS table, in-frame sequences only. Its copies lack some clones; in the studies checked, an unresolved V gene accounts for under half of them, and the cause for the rest is not known. V, J and clone size were drawn from that table, and D and trimming were deduced from the DNA. Within this sample are about 140,000 clones, with almost 80% of them counted one time only. The ten largest clones represent about 2.9% of the sample.

As concerns this clone: What antigen it recognizes has not been identified. The record has no base qualities; no much larger clone is one base away.

This clonotype was sampled from a woman aged 50 to 60 who had recovered from COVID-19. Sequenced: PBMCs or T cells enriched from blood (not recorded which). This chain joins TRBV11-3 to TRBJ2-1; TRBD2 lines up with 14 middle nucleotides. The CDR3 is CASSQGLAGDYNEQFF. The nucleotide sequence reads as follows: TGTGCCAGCAGCCAGGGACTAGCGGGGGACTACAATGAGCAGTTCTTC.